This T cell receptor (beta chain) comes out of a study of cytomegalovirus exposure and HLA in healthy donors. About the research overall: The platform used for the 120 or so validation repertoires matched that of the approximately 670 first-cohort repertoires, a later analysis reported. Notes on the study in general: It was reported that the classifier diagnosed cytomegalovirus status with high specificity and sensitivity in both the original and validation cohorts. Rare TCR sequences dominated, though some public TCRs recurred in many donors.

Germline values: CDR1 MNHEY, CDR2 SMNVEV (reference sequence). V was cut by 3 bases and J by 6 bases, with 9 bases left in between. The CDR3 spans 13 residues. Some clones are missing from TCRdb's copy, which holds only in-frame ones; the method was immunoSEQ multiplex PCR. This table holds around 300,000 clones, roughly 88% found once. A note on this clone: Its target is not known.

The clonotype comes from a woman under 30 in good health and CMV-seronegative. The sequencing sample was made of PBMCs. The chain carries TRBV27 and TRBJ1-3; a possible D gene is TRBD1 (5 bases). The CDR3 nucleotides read TGTGCCAGCAGTTTCGGACATACAAACACCATATATTTT. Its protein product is CASSFGHTNTIYF.